This T cell receptor (beta chain) was documented in a study of neurological immune-mediated disorders. Study results and caveats: No sharing of CDR3 amino acid sequences was observed among expanded clones across subjects, suggesting private repertoires in all groups.

TCRdb re-derived calls from the 5' RACE reads in MiXCR, one entry per CDR3 protein. Among fewer than 50,000 distinct CDR3 sequences, approximately 2.4% were seen once, and the ten largest hold roughly an eighth. The sample holds many counts of this clonotype. Its matching antigen is unknown. Looked up from germline, CDR1 is KGHSH and CDR2 is LQKENI. V dropped 3 bases and J dropped 2 bases, with 14 bases sitting between them. The CDR3 has 16 amino acids. The chain is built from TRBV18 and TRBJ1-3; the D gene is possibly TRBD1 (6 bases). The TCR originated in a man aged 25 to 40 with multiple sclerosis. Sequencing was carried out using PBMCs. The CDR3 DNA follows: TGTGCCAGCTCACCTGGGACACCTCAGGCTGGAAACACCATATATTTT. Translation gives CASSPGTPQAGNTIYF.